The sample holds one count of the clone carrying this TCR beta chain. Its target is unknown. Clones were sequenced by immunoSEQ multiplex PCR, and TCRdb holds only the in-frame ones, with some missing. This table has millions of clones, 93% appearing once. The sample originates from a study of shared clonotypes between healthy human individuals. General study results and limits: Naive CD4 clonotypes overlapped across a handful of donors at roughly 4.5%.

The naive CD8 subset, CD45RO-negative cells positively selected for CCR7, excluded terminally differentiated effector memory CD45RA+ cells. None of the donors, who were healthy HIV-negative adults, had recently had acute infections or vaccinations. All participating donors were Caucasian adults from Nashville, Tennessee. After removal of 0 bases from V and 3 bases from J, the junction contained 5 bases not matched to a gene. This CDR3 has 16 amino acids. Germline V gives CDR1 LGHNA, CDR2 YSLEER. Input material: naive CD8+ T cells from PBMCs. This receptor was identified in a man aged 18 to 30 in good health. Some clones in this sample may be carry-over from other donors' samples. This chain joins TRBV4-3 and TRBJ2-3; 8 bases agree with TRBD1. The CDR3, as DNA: TGCGCCAGCAGCCAAGACAGGGGGCTTTGGACAGATACGCAGTATTTT. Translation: CASSQDRGLWTDTQYF.